This TCR beta chain stems from a study of OX40 agonist ivuxolimab in advanced cancers. The study, taken as a whole, reports: Clonal expansion from baseline to week 6 occurred in both CD4+ and CD8+ T cells.

This clone was counted once. Antigen specificity is unknown. Clones were sequenced by immunoSEQ multiplex PCR, and TCRdb holds only the in-frame ones, with some missing. The table records around 65,000 clones, over 60% of them present only once. CDR1 is MDHEN and CDR2 is SYDVKM in the germline V gene. Trimming removed 6 bases from V and 2 bases from J; junction bases left unmatched: 5. This CDR3 has 14 amino acids. The chain carries TRBV28 and TRBJ1-2, with 8 nucleotides matching TRBD1. The clonotype was recovered from an adult with an advanced solid tumor such as melanoma, head and neck, liver or kidney cancer. Sequenced material: CD4+ or CD8+ T cells sorted from blood, taken in a trial of the OX40 agonist ivuxolimab. This chain's CDR3 is CASSSGQGNYGYTF. The CDR3 bases are TGTGCCAGCAGCTCAGGACAGGGCAACTATGGCTACACCTTC.